This entry lists 32 T cell receptor beta chains sequenced from one sample in a study of blood T cell repertoires in COVID-19 (TCRdb year 2020). The library relied on the immunoSEQ multiplex PCR assay. Entries here come from immuneACCESS through TCRdb and include only in-frame sequences with V and J called. Some clones fail to appear in such tables; in the studies checked, an unresolved V gene covers under half of the shortfall, and the cause of the remainder is unknown. This sample gives approximately 170,000 clones in total; around 82% of them show up just once. The ten largest clones capture roughly 9.6% of the sample. Source material: peripheral blood. The receptors derive from a man aged 60 to 69 with active or convalescent COVID-19.

CDR3 in DNA: TGTGCCAGCAGCGACGGGACAAATTATAATTCACCCCTCCACTTT. Its translation is CASSDGTNYNSPLHF. This sequence joins TRBV2 and TRBJ1-6, with a possible D match to TRBD1 (6 bases). Looked up from germline, CDR1 is SNHLY and CDR2 is FYNNEI. V was cut by 6 bases and J by 4 bases, with 13 bases left in between. The CDR3 runs 15 residues.

This clone was detected only once. The J gene is TRBJ1-4, the V gene TRBV7-9; 7 bases match TRBD1. Germline CDR1 is SEHNR and CDR2 is FQNEAQ (reference sequence). This CDR3 is built from 15 residues. V shed 5 bases and J 0 bases; nucleotides not matched to a gene: 3. CDR3 protein: CASSQGTATNEKLFF. In DNA, the CDR3 is TGTGCCAGCAGCCAAGGGACAGCAACTAATGAAAAACTGTTTTTT.

The CDR3 DNA reads TGCGCCAGCAGCTTGGAGGCGGATATGAACACTGAAGCTTTCTTT. This translates into CASSLEADMNTEAFF. V gene TRBV5-1 combines with J gene TRBJ1-1; D ambiguous. The V and J ends lost 0 bases and 0 bases respectively, with 9 bases between them. Germline assignment: CDR1 SGHRS and CDR2 YFSETQ. The CDR3 has 15 residues.

The V gene is TRBV11-2, the J gene TRBJ1-1; D remains ambiguous. The CDR3 has 14 amino acids. V lost 5 bases, J lost 2 bases, and 12 bases lay in between. Looked up from germline, CDR1 is SGHAT and CDR2 is FQNNGV. The CDR3 DNA reads TGTGCCAGCAGCAAGATAGGGAGCAACACTGAAGCTTTCTTT. It translates to CASSKIGSNTEAFF.

In this sample, this clone turned up once. The chain couples TRBV7-2 to TRBJ2-2; D not resolved. CDR3 length: 14 amino acids. The V end lost 3 bases, the J end lost 2 bases, and 7 bases lay between the germline ends. The germline gives CDR1 SGHTA, CDR2 FQGNSA. The CDR3 loop is CASSFSLNTGELFF. CDR3 nucleotides: TGTGCCAGCAGCTTCAGTCTTAACACCGGGGAGCTGTTTTTT.

The chain is built from TRBV6-5 and TRBJ2-1, with TRBD1 matching 7 bases. The V gene end was trimmed by 7 bases and the J gene end by 6 bases; junction bases not matched to a gene: 9. The CDR3 is made up of 14 amino acids. Germline V gene data show CDR1 as MNHEY and CDR2 as SVGAGI. Written as DNA, the CDR3 is TGTGCCAGCACCCCGGGACAGAGAACCAATGAGCAGTTCTTC. Its protein is CASTPGQRTNEQFF.

This chain links TRBV4-2 with TRBJ2-1; TRBD2 agrees at 9 bases. CDR1 is LGHNA, CDR2 YNFKEQ, per germline. V dropped 1 base and J dropped 6; count of bases not matched to a gene: 4. The CDR3 totals 15 residues. In nucleotides, the CDR3 is TGTGCCAGCAGCCAAGGCGGGGGGGCGGGCAATGAGCAGTTCTTC. This sequence encodes CASSQGGGAGNEQFF.

Only one count was recorded for this clone. This chain links TRBV2 with TRBJ1-6; D perhaps matches TRBD1 (5 bases). V was trimmed by 8 bases and J by 7 bases, leaving 15 bases between them. The germline V gene has CDR1 SNHLY and CDR2 FYNNEI. The CDR3 consists of 14 residues. The CDR3 loop reads CASQGLSKNSPLHF. DNA for the CDR3: TGTGCCAGCCAGGGACTGTCTAAAAATTCACCCCTCCACTTT.

This chain joins TRBV14 and TRBJ2-1; TRBD2 agrees at 9 bases. V gave up 0 bases and J gave up 6 bases; unmatched junction bases: 6. The germline V gene encodes CDR1 SGHDN and CDR2 FVKESK. CDR3 length equals 16 residues. Written as DNA, the CDR3 is TGTGCCAGCAGCCAAGATCTACTGCGGGGGGGCAATGAGCAGTTCTTC. This sequence encodes CASSQDLLRGGNEQFF.

This clone was observed a single time. DNA of the CDR3: TGTGCCAGCAGTTTATCAGGGGCGACCGGGGAGCTGTTTTTT. It is translated as CASSLSGATGELFF. This chain connects TRBV28 to TRBJ2-2, with TRBD1 as a possible D gene (6 bases). The germline V gene encodes CDR1 MDHEN and CDR2 SYDVKM. The CDR3 runs 14 residues. V lost 1 base and J lost 5, with 8 bases in between.

This clone was counted between two and nine times. This chain joins TRBV4-1 and TRBJ1-4; 8 bases align to TRBD1. Losses at the gene ends were 1 base for V and 8 bases for J; bases not matched to a gene: 3. The CDR3 is made up of 14 amino acids. Germline V gene sequence: CDR1 MGHRA, CDR2 YSYEKL. The CDR3: CASSQGQGKEKLFF. The CDR3 DNA sequence: TGCGCCAGCAGCCAAGGACAGGGGAAGGAAAAACTGTTTTTT.

V gene TRBV28 combines with J gene TRBJ1-3, with TRBD1 as a possible D gene (5 bases). The V and J ends lost 2 bases and 3 bases respectively, with 11 bases between them. This CDR3 has 15 amino acids. Germline V gene lookup returns CDR1 MDHEN and CDR2 SYDVKM. CDR3 sequence: CASSLIPGIGNTIYF. The CDR3 nucleotides read TGTGCCAGCAGTTTAATCCCAGGGATTGGAAACACCATATATTTT.

V is TRBV28 and J is TRBJ2-3, with 10 bases fitting TRBD1. Looked up from germline, CDR1 is MDHEN and CDR2 is SYDVKM. The CDR3 is 16 amino acids. V lost 5 bases and J lost 2; bases outside the gene matches: 7. For the CDR3, the DNA is TGTGCCAGCAGTACAAAAAGACAGGGGGCCACAGATACGCAGTATTTT. Its translation: CASSTKRQGATDTQYF.

V is TRBV28 and J is TRBJ1-5; 8 nucleotides agree with TRBD1. The CDR3 consists of 16 residues. The J segment lost 5 bases and the V segment lost 5 bases, leaving 11 bases of the junction unmatched. CDR1 and CDR2 (germline): MDHEN, SYDVKM. CDR3 amino acids: CASSPALQGGYQPQHF. The CDR3, as DNA: TGTGCCAGCAGTCCAGCATTACAGGGGGGCTATCAGCCCCAGCATTTT.

This clone occurred once. The rearrangement uses TRBV5-1 and TRBJ2-2; 13 bases match TRBD2. The CDR3 contains 14 residues. The V gene end was trimmed by 4 bases and the J gene end by 13 bases; junction bases not matched to a gene: 7. The germline V gene has CDR1 SGHRS and CDR2 YFSETQ. The CDR3 DNA follows: TGCGCCAGCAGCATCGGGACTAGCGGGGAATGGCTGTTTTTT. The encoded protein is CASSIGTSGEWLFF.

The V gene is TRBV19, the J gene TRBJ2-1; 10 bases align to TRBD2. The CDR3 loop spans 17 amino acids. Germline lookup yields CDR1 LNHDA and CDR2 SQIVND (reference sequence). The V gene end was trimmed by 7 bases and the J gene end by 5 bases; junction bases not matched to a gene: 14. CDR3 nucleotides: TGTGCCAGTAATACCCCTTGGGCTAGCGGGGGAAACAATGAGCAGTTCTTC. Its translation is CASNTPWASGGNNEQFF. The entire variable domain, with the rest obtained from reference TRBV19 and TRBJ2-1, is as follows: DGGITQSPKYLFRKEGQNVTLSCEQNLNHDAMYWYRQDPGQGLRLIYYSQIVNDFQKGDIAEGYSVSREKKESFPLTVTSAQKNPTAFYLCASNTPWASGGNNEQFFGPGTRLTVL.

The rearrangement joins TRBV5-1 to TRBJ2-5, with D possibly TRBD1 on 5 matching bases. V gave up 2 bases and J gave up 0 bases, with 8 bases separating them. Germline CDR1 reads SGHRS; CDR2 reads YFSETQ. The CDR3 consists of 14 residues. The CDR3 loop reads CASSFNRYQETQYF. CDR3 DNA: TGCGCCAGCAGCTTTAACAGGTACCAAGAGACCCAGTACTTC.

DNA of the CDR3: TGTGCCAGCAGCTCGGGACTTGCCTCGTCTGAGCAGTACTTC. This sequence encodes CASSSGLASSEQYF. V and J are TRBV5-6 and TRBJ2-7; D possibly corresponds to TRBD2 (6 bases). The CDR3 runs 14 residues. V gave up 3 bases and J gave up 7 bases, with 17 bases separating them. Per the germline V gene, CDR1 is SGHDT and CDR2 is YYEEEE.

The DNA of the CDR3 is TGTGCCACGAGAGGACAGGGGTACTATGGCTACACCTTC. Residues: CATRGQGYYGYTF. J is TRBJ1-2 and V is TRBV6-5; TRBD1 matches at 9 bases. Trimming cost V 10 bases and J 3 bases; bases outside gene matches: 6. Germline CDR1 and CDR2: MNHEY and SVGAGI. This CDR3 region has 13 residues.

V and J are TRBV20-1 and TRBJ1-1, with D perhaps matching TRBD1 (6 bases). Germline V gene lookup returns CDR1 DFQATT and CDR2 SNEGSKA (reference sequence). The ends were cut back, 1 base at V and 11 bases at J, with 11 bases in the middle. This CDR3 contains 11 residues. CDR3 loop: CSARAAGDAFF. In DNA form, the CDR3 reads TGCAGTGCTAGAGCGGCAGGGGATGCTTTCTTT.

This clone occurred once. The chain joins TRBV10-2 to TRBJ2-1; 10 bases map to TRBD1. Per the germline V gene, CDR1 is WSHSY and CDR2 is SAAADI. Losses at the gene ends were 3 bases for V and 2 bases for J; bases not matched to a gene: 7. CDR3 size: 17 residues. The CDR3 region is CASSDPTGGATYNEQFF. CDR3 bases: TGCGCCAGCAGTGATCCGACAGGGGGCGCGACCTACAATGAGCAGTTCTTC.

The rearrangement joins TRBV2 to TRBJ2-7; possible D gene TRBD2, 5 bases. This CDR3 is built from 14 residues. Germline-derived CDR1 and CDR2 are SNHLY and FYNNEI. V was cut by 4 bases and J by 0 bases, with 10 bases left in between. The CDR3: CASSGEWSSYEQYF. In DNA, the CDR3 is TGTGCCAGCAGTGGGGAGTGGAGCTCCTACGAGCAGTACTTC.

The chain couples TRBV7-2 to TRBJ2-1; possible D gene TRBD2, 7 bases. The germline V gene has CDR1 SGHTA and CDR2 FQGNSA. Trimming stripped 0 bases from V and 10 bases from J, with 13 bases between. The CDR3 is 14 residues long. The CDR3 region is CASSLAGGPREQFF. Written as DNA, the CDR3 is TGTGCCAGCAGCTTAGCGGGGGGGCCAAGGGAGCAGTTCTTC.

This chain connects TRBV7-2 to TRBJ1-2; the match to TRBD1 covers 8 bases. The CDR3 is 12 residues long. After removal of 7 bases from V and 4 bases from J, the junction contained 2 bases not matched to a gene. CDR1 and CDR2 from the germline V gene are SGHTA and FQGNSA. This chain's CDR3 is CASTGTGYGYTF. CDR3 sequence (DNA): TGTGCCAGCACCGGGACAGGCTATGGCTACACCTTC.

This CDR3 reads CASSSTGGPTEAFF. The CDR3, as DNA: TGTGCCAGCAGCTCGACAGGGGGGCCCACTGAAGCTTTCTTT. The rearrangement links TRBV7-9 to TRBJ1-1, with 9 bases matching TRBD1. Germline loops: CDR1 SEHNR, CDR2 FQNEAQ (reference sequence). The CDR3 sequence is 14 residues long. Losses at the gene ends were 4 bases for V and 4 bases for J; bases not matched to a gene: 4.

As to this clone: Other DNA sequences in this sample translate to the same CDR3. The chain uses TRBV6-5 and TRBJ2-7; 9 nucleotides align to TRBD2. The length of the CDR3 is 15 residues. Germline V lookup: CDR1 MNHEY, CDR2 SVGAGI. V lost 2 bases to trimming and J lost 1 base; unmatched junction nucleotides: 3. This CDR3 reads CASSYGGGASYEQYF. CDR3 coding DNA: TGTGCCAGCAGTTACGGCGGGGGGGCATCCTACGAGCAGTACTTC.

This clone is a singleton in its sample. This chain joins TRBV11-2 and TRBJ2-1, with D possibly TRBD1 on 5 matching bases. V was pared by 5 bases and J by 9 bases, with 11 bases between. The germline V gene encodes CDR1 SGHAT and CDR2 FQNNGV. CDR3 length: 12 residues. The CDR3 loop reads CASSLGGAEQFF. In nucleotides, the CDR3 is TGTGCCAGCAGCCTGGGTGGGGCTGAGCAGTTCTTC.

The genes are TRBV9 and TRBJ1-1; 10 nucleotides match TRBD1. Per germline, CDR1 SGDLS and CDR2 YYNGEE. V was pared by 3 bases and J by 7 bases, with 9 bases of the junction left unmatched. The CDR3 has 15 amino acids. The CDR3, as DNA: TGTGCCAGCAGCGCCTGGGACAGGGGAGGGAGTGAAGCTTTCTTT. The encoded protein is CASSAWDRGGSEAFF.

The chain joins TRBV19 to TRBJ1-1, with D perhaps matching TRBD1 (5 bases). Germline V lookup: CDR1 LNHDA, CDR2 SQIVND (reference sequence). The CDR3 runs to 16 residues. The ends were cut back, 1 base at V and 4 bases at J, with 16 bases in the middle. The CDR3 reads CASSIGQFRESTEAFF. CDR3 DNA sequence: TGTGCCAGTAGTATAGGACAGTTTCGAGAGAGCACTGAAGCTTTCTTT.

As for this clone: Other DNA sequences from this sample encode an identical CDR3 as well. V gene TRBV6-5 combines with J gene TRBJ2-3, with a tentative D call TRBD1 (5 bases). Looked up from germline, CDR1 is MNHEY and CDR2 is SVGAGI. V lost 8 bases and J lost 1, with 7 bases in between. The CDR3 consists of 12 residues. Written as DNA, the CDR3 is TGTGCCAGCGACAGACGCACAGATACGCAGTATTTT. Its translation is CASDRRTDTQYF.

J is TRBJ2-5 and V is TRBV7-9, with 10 bases identical to TRBD2. Germline-derived CDR1 and CDR2 are SEHNR and FQNEAQ (reference sequence). This CDR3 has 17 residues. The ends lost 2 bases at V and 2 bases at J; junction bases unmatched: 8. The CDR3 DNA reads as TGTGCCAGCAGCTTATTGGGACAGCGGGGGGGACAAGAGACCCAGTACTTC. It is translated as CASSLLGQRGGQETQYF.

This rearrangement joins TRBV6-5 to TRBJ2-5; TRBD1 matches 9 bases. Trimming cost V 6 bases and J 7 bases; bases outside gene matches: 9. CDR3 size: 14 residues. Germline loops: CDR1 MNHEY, CDR2 SVGAGI. The CDR3 bases are TGTGCCAGCAGCTTAGACAGGGGGGCTTGGACCCAGTACTTC. The encoded protein is CASSLDRGAWTQYF.